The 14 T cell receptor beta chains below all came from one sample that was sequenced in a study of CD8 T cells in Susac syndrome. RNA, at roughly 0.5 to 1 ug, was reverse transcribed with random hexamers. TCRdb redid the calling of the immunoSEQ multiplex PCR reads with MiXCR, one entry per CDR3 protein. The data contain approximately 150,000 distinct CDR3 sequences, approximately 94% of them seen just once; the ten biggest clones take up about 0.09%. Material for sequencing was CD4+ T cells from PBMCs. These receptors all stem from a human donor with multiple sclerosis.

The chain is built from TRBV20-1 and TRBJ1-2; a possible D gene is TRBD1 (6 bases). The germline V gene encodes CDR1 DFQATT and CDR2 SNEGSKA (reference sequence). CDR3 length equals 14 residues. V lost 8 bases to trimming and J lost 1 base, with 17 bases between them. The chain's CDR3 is CSIRSYRDNYGYTF. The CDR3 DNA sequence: TGCAGTATCAGATCGTACAGGGATAACTATGGCTACACCTTC.

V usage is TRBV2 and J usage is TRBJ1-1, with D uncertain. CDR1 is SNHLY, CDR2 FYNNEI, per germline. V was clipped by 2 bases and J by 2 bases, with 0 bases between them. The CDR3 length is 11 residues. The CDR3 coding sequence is TGTGCCAGCAGTGAAAACACTGAAGCTTTCTTT. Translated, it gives CASSENTEAFF.

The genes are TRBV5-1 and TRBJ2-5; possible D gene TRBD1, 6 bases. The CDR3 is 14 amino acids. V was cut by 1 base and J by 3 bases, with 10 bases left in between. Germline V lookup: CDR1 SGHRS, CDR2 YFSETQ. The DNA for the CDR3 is TGCGCCAGCAGCTTGCGGGCAGGGGAAGAGACCCAGTACTTC. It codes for CASSLRAGEETQYF.

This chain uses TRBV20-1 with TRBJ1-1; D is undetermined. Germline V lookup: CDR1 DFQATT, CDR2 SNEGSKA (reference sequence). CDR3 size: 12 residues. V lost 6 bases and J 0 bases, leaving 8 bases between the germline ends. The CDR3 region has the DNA TGCAGTGCACCCGGGGTGAACACTGAAGCTTTCTTT. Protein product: CSAPGVNTEAFF.

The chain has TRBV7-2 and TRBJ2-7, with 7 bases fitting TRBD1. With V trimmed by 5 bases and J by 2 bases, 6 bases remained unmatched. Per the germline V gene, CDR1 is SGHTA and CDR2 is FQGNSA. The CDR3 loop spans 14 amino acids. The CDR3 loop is CASSRDSLTYEQYF. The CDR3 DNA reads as TGTGCCAGCAGCAGGGACAGCCTTACCTACGAGCAGTACTTC.

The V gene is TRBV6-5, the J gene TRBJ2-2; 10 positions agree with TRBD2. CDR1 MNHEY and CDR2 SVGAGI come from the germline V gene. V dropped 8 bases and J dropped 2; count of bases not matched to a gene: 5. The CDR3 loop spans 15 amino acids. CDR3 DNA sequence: TGTGCCAGCTGCCGGACTAGCGGAAACACCGGGGAGCTGTTTTTT. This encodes CASCRTSGNTGELFF.

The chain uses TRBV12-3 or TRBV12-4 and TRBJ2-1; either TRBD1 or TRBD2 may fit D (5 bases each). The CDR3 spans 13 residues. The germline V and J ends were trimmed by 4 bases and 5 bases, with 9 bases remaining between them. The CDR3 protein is CASSSGPNNEQFF. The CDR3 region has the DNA TGTGCCAGCAGTTCGGGACCAAACAATGAGCAGTTCTTC.

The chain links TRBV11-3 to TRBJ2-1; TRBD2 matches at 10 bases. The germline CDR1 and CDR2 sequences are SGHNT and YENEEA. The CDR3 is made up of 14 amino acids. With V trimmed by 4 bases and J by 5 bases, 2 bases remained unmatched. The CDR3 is CASSSGLAHNEQFF. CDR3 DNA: TGTGCCAGCAGCTCGGGACTAGCGCACAATGAGCAGTTCTTC.

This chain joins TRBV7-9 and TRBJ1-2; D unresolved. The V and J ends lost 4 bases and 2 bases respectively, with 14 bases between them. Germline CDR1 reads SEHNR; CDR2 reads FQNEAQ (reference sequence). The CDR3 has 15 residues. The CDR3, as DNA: TGTGCCAGCAGCTCAAATCCCCTGGGGAACTATGGCTACACCTTC. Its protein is CASSSNPLGNYGYTF.

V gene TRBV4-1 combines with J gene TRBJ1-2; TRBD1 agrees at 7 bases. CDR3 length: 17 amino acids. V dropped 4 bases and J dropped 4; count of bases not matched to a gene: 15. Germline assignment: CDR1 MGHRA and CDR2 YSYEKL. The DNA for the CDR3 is TGCGCCAGCAGCCTGGGCCCAAAGACAGGGTCCCCCTATGGCTACACCTTC. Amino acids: CASSLGPKTGSPYGYTF.

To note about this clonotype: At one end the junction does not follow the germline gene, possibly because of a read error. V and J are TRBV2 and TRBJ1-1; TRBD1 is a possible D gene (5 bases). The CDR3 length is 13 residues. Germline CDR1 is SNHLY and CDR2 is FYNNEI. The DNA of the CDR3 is TGTGCCAGCAGGGAAGGGGTTGGCGTTGAAGCTTTCTTT. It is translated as CASREGVGVEAFF.

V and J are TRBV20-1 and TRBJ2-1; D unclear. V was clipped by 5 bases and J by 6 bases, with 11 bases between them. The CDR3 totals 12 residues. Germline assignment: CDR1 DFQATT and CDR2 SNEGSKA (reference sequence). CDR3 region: CSAERWGNEQFF. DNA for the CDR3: TGCAGTGCTGAGAGATGGGGCAATGAGCAGTTCTTC.

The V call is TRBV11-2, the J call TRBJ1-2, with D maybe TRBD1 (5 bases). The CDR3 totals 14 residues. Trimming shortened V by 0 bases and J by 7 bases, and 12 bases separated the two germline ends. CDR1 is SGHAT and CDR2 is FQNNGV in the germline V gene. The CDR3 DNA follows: TGTGCCAGCAGCTTAGATCTGATGGGGGGTGGCTACACCTTC. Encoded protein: CASSLDLMGGGYTF.

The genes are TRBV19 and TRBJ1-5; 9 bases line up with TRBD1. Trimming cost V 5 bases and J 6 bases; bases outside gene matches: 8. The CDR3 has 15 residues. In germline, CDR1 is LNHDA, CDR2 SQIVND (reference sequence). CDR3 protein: CASSPRTGVVQPQHF. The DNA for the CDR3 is TGTGCCAGTAGTCCTCGGACAGGGGTGGTTCAGCCCCAGCATTTT.